This T cell receptor beta chain was recorded in a study of blood T cell repertoires in COVID-19. This table comes from immunoSEQ multiplex PCR, and its TCRdb copy is limited to in-frame clones, with some not included. The sample contains some 200,000 clones, 85% to 90% of which appear only once. This CDR3 is built from 13 residues. Germline loops: CDR1 MRHNA, CDR2 SNTAGT. After removal of 5 bases from V and 8 bases from J, the junction contained 6 bases not matched to a gene. The TCR was taken from a man aged 18 to 30 with active or convalescent COVID-19. The rearrangement joins TRBV6-4 to TRBJ2-1, with 7 nucleotides matching TRBD2. The sequenced sample consisted of peripheral blood. Here the CDR3 reads CASSLERGDEQFF. The CDR3 bases are TGTGCCAGCAGTCTAGAACGGGGGGATGAGCAGTTCTTC.